This T cell receptor (beta chain) was retrieved from a study of OX40 agonist ivuxolimab in advanced cancers. TCRdb's copy holds only in-frame clones and misses some; the assay was immunoSEQ multiplex PCR. The sample shows over 40,000 clones, 75% to 90% of them seen only once. This clone was seen a handful of times. This CDR3 spans 13 amino acids. Germline V gene lookup returns CDR1 SGHRS and CDR2 YFSETQ. V dropped 4 bases and J dropped 7 bases, with 13 bases sitting between them. This chain joins TRBV5-1 and TRBJ2-3; D may be TRBD2 (6 bases). The TCR sequence derives from an adult with an advanced solid tumor such as melanoma, head and neck, liver or kidney cancer. Sequencing was performed on CD4+ or CD8+ T cells sorted from blood, taken in a trial of the OX40 agonist ivuxolimab. The CDR3 spells CASSPGGGYTQYF. The CDR3 DNA reads as TGCGCCAGCAGCCCCGGGGGAGGATATACGCAGTATTTT.